Presented here are 12 T cell receptor beta chains from one specimen sequenced in a study of monozygotic twins with cystic fibrosis. Generated by immunoSEQ multiplex PCR, the TCRdb table keeps only in-frame clones and is missing some. The sample lists some 14,000 clones; 85% to 95% were seen once. Sequencing input: blood. The source is a girl between 2 and 10 years old with cystic fibrosis.

The genes are TRBV28 and TRBJ2-2, with D tentatively TRBD2 (6 bases). The CDR3 contains 14 residues. Trimming cost V 6 bases and J 5 bases, with 13 bases left between them. CDR1 MDHEN and CDR2 SYDVKM come from the germline V gene. The CDR3 bases are TGTGCCAGCAGCCCAATCAGCGGGACCGGGGAGCTGTTTTTT. This translates into CASSPISGTGELFF.

This clone was seen just once. V usage is TRBV5-6 and J usage is TRBJ2-7; D possibly corresponds to TRBD1 (5 bases). CDR1 SGHDT and CDR2 YYEEEE come from the germline V gene. V was trimmed by 2 bases and J by 2 bases, leaving 11 bases between them. This CDR3 comprises 14 residues. CDR3 amino acids: CASSLHDRPYEQYF. The CDR3 nucleotides read TGTGCCAGCAGCTTACACGACAGACCCTACGAGCAGTACTTC.

V and J are TRBV18 and TRBJ1-4, with 11 nucleotides matching TRBD1. The CDR3 sequence is 18 residues long. Germline trimming cut 4 bases from V and 6 bases from J; bases unmatched to any gene: 13. CDR1 is KGHSH, CDR2 LQKENI, per germline. This CDR3 reads CASSRGSDRGPFDEKLFF. The CDR3 nucleotides read TGTGCCAGCTCACGAGGGTCGGACAGGGGGCCGTTTGATGAAAAACTGTTTTTT. Using reference TRBV18 and TRBJ1-4 for the parts outside the CDR3, the full variable domain is NAGVMQNPRHLVRRRGQEARLRCSPMKGHSHVYWYRQLPEEGLKFMVYLQKENIIDESGMPKERFSAEFPKEGPSILRIQQVVRGDSAAYFCASSRGSDRGPFDEKLFFGSGTQLSVL.

The chain links TRBV6-1 to TRBJ2-7; the D is unclear. The CDR3 has 13 residues. Germline CDR1 reads MNHNS; CDR2 reads SASEGT. CDR3 nucleotide sequence: TGTGCGGTGATTTCTAGGGACTCCTACGAGCAGTACTTC. It is translated as CAVISRDSYEQYF.

This sequence joins TRBV4-1 and TRBJ2-3, with 8 bases that match TRBD2. Germline V gene lookup returns CDR1 MGHRA and CDR2 YSYEKL. The V segment lost 4 bases and the J segment 3 bases; nucleotides outside the gene matches: 6. There are 15 residues in the CDR3. CDR3 amino acids: CASSPSGRGTDTQYF. The CDR3 coding sequence is TGCGCCAGCAGCCCCAGCGGGAGAGGGACAGATACGCAGTATTTT.

The J gene is TRBJ1-2, the V gene TRBV7-9; D is uncertain. The germline gives CDR1 SEHNR, CDR2 FQNEAQ (reference sequence). The CDR3 sequence is 16 residues long. Trimming pared 4 bases from V and 4 bases from J, leaving 19 bases between. The CDR3 spells CASSSSGREVGYGYTF. CDR3 in DNA: TGTGCCAGCAGCTCATCTGGGCGGGAGGTGGGCTATGGCTACACCTTC.

This rearrangement joins TRBV5-6 to TRBJ2-7; D is possibly TRBD1 or TRBD2 (5 bases each). Germline V CDR1 and CDR2: SGHDT, YYEEEE. V gave up 0 bases and J gave up 3 bases, with 13 bases separating them. This CDR3 spans 15 amino acids. This CDR3 is CASSLGGNRNYEQYF. In DNA form, the CDR3 reads TGTGCCAGCAGCTTGGGGGGGAATAGGAACTACGAGCAGTACTTC.

J is TRBJ1-2 and V is TRBV20-1, with D possibly being TRBD1 (6 bases). CDR3 size: 10 residues. From germline, CDR1 is DFQATT and CDR2 SNEGSKA (reference sequence). This CDR3 is CKQGNEGYTF. CDR3 DNA sequence: TGCAAGCAGGGGAATGAGGGCTACACCTTC.

The chain employs TRBV20-1 and TRBJ1-1; D is unresolved. The CDR3 sequence is 11 residues long. V lost 0 bases to trimming and J lost 6 bases, with 5 bases between them. The germline V gene encodes CDR1 DFQATT and CDR2 SNEGSKA (reference sequence). This CDR3 is CSARDPPEAFF. The CDR3 DNA reads TGCAGTGCTAGAGATCCCCCTGAAGCTTTCTTT.

This clone was observed a single time. This chain joins TRBV19 and TRBJ2-2; D is possibly TRBD1 or TRBD2 (5 bases each). Germline CDR1 and CDR2: LNHDA and SQIVND (reference sequence). This CDR3 contains 15 residues. Between the trimmed V and J ends, which lost 4 bases and 13 bases, there was a span of 22 bases. The CDR3 region is CASSRWDPKDTGLFF. CDR3 nucleotide sequence: TGTGCCAGTAGTAGGTGGGACCCCAAGGACACCGGGCTGTTTTTT.

V is TRBV30 and J is TRBJ1-4; unclear D gene. In germline, CDR1 is GTSNPN, CDR2 SVGIG (reference sequence). The V and J ends lost 3 bases and 7 bases respectively, with 12 bases between them. The CDR3 is made up of 13 amino acids. Here the CDR3 reads CAWSKGRGEKLFF. The CDR3 coding sequence is TGTGCCTGGAGCAAGGGTCGGGGTGAAAAACTGTTTTTT.

The rearrangement joins TRBV6-4 to TRBJ2-3; 10 nucleotides align to TRBD1. V gave up 8 bases and J gave up 4 bases; unmatched junction bases: 9. CDR1 MRHNA and CDR2 SNTAGT come from the germline V gene. This CDR3 is 15 amino acids long. The CDR3 loop is CASSQGQGSPDTQYF. CDR3 nucleotide sequence: TGTGCCAGCTCGCAGGGACAGGGGTCCCCAGATACGCAGTATTTT.